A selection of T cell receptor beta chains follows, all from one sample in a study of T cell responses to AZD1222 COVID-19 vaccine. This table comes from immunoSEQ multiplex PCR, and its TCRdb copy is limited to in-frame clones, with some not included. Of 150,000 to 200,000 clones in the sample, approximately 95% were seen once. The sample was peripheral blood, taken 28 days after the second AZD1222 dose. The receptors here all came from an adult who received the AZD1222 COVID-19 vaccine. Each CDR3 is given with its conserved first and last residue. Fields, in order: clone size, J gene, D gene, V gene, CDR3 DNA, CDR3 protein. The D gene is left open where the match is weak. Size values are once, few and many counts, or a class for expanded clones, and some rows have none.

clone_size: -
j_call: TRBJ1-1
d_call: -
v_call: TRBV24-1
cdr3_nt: TGTGCCACCAGTGATTCCAGGGGAGTAAACACTGAAGCTTTCTTT
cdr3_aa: CATSDSRGVNTEAFF

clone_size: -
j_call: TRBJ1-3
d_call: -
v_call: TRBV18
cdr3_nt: TGTGCCAGCTCGCCCGGGGTGGAAGACACCATATATTTT
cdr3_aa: CASSPGVEDTIYF

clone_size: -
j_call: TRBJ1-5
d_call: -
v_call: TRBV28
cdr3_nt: TGTGCCAGCAGCCCGCCTCCCCTCGGACAGCCCCAGCATTTT
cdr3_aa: CASSPPPLGQPQHF

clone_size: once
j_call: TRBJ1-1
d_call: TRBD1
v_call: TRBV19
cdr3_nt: TGTGCCAGTAGTATATCCGACAGGGTCGGTACTGAAGCTTTCTTT
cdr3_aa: CASSISDRVGTEAFF

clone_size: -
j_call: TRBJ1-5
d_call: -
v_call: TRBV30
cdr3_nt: TGTGCCTGGAGTAGGCAGGCGAGCAATCAGCCCCAGCATTTT
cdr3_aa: CAWSRQASNQPQHF

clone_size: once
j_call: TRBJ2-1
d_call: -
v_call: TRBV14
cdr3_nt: TGTGCCAGCAGCCTGCTGGGGGAGCCCCATCAAAATGAGCAGTTCTTC
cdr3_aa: CASSLLGEPHQNEQFF

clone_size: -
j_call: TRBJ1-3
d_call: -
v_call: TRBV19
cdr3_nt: TGTGCCAGTCTATCTGGTTCCACTGGAAACACCATATATTTT
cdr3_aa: CASLSGSTGNTIYF

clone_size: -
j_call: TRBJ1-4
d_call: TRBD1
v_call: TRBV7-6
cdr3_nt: TGTGCCAGCAGCCCACCGCTTAGGACAGGGCCTAATGAAAAACTGTTTTTT
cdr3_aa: CASSPPLRTGPNEKLFF

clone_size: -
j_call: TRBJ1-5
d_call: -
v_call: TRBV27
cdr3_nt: TGTGCCAGCAGTTTATCAGCTCCGACGCCCCAGCCCCAGCATTTT
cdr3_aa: CASSLSAPTPQPQHF

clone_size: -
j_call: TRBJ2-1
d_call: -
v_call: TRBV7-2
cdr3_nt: TGTGCCAGCAGCTTAGCCGGGACTGTCCCCTATGGGCAGTTCTTC
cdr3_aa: CASSLAGTVPYGQFF

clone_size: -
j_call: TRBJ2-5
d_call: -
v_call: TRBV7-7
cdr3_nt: TGTGCCAGCAGCCAGGGGGGGCAAGAGACCCAGTACTTC
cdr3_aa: CASSQGGQETQYF

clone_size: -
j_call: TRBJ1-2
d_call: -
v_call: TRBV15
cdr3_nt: TGTGCCACCAGCAGAGACCGAGGCAATTCGGGCTACACCTTC
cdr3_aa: CATSRDRGNSGYTF

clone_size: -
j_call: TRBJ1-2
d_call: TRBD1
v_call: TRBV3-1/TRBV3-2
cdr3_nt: TGTGCCACCTCGGGACAGGGTAACTATGGCTACACCTTC
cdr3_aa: CATSGQGNYGYTF

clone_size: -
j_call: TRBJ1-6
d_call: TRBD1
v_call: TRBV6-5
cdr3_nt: TGTGCCAGCAGCCAATCCGGGACAGGGGGTTCACCCCTCCACTTT
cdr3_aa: CASSQSGTGGSPLHF

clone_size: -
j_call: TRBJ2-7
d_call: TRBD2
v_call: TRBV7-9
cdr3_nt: TGTGCCAGCAGCTCCTCTCAGCTAGCGGGGGTCTCGTCCTACGAGCAGTACTTC
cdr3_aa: CASSSSQLAGVSSYEQYF

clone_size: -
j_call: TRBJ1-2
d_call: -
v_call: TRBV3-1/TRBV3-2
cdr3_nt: TGTGCCAGCGGGTTTCAGGGTGGGTATGGCTACACCTTC
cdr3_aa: CASGFQGGYGYTF

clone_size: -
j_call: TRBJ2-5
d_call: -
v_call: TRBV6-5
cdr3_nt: TGTGCCAGCAGGAGGACTAACCAAGAGACCCAGTACTTC
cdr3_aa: CASRRTNQETQYF

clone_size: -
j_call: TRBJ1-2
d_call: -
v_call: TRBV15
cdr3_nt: TGTGCCACCAGATTTCATCACACCGACAGCCTATTTGGTGGCTACACCTTC
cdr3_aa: CATRFHHTDSLFGGYTF

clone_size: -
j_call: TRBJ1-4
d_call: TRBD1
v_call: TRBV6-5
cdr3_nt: TGTGCCAGCAGTTATACAGGGGGGGAGGGCGAAAAACTGTTTTTT
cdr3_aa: CASSYTGGEGEKLFF

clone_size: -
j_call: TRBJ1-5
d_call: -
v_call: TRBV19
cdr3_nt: TGTGCCAGCAGACCCCAGGGAACTAGCAATCAGCCCCAGCATTTT
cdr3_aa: CASRPQGTSNQPQHF

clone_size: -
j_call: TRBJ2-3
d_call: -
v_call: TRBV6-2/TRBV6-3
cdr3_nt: TGTGCCAGCAGTTACCGCGGGGGCACAGATACGCAGTATTTT
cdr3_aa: CASSYRGGTDTQYF

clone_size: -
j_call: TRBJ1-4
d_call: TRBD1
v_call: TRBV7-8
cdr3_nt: TGTGCCAGCAGCTTAGTACGACAGGGACCTAATGAAAAACTGTTTTTT
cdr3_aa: CASSLVRQGPNEKLFF

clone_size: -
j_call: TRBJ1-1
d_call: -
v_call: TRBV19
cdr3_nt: TGTGCCAGTACTCCATCGGGAGACACTGAAGCTTTCTTT
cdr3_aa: CASTPSGDTEAFF

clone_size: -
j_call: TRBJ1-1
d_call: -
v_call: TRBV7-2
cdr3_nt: TGTGCCAGCAGCTTTTTGAACACTGAAGCTTTCTTT
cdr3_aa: CASSFLNTEAFF

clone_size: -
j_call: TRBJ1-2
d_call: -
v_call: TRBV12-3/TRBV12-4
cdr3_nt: TGTGCCAGCAGTTTTGAGGGGTTCTATGGCTACACCTTC
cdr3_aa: CASSFEGFYGYTF

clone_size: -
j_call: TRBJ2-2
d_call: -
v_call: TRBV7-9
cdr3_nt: TGTGCCAGCAGCTTCGGGACGAACACCGGGGAGCTGTTTTTT
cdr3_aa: CASSFGTNTGELFF

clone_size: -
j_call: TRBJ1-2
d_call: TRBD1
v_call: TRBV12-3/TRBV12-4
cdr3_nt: TGTGCCAGCAGGGAGGGACAGAGCTATGGCTACACCTTC
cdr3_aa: CASREGQSYGYTF

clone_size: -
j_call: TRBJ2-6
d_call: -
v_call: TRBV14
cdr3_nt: TGTGCCAGCAGCCAAGATGGGTGGTTAGGAGACTCTGGGGCCAACGTCCTGACTTTC
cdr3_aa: CASSQDGWLGDSGANVLTF

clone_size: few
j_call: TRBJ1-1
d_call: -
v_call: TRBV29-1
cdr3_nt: TGCAGCGCAGTGGGGTTGGGGGGTAACACTGAAGCTTTCTTT
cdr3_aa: CSAVGLGGNTEAFF

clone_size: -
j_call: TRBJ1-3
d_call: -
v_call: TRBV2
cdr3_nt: TGTGCCAGCAGTGCCCTTGACAGACGCTCTGGAAACACCATATATTTT
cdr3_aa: CASSALDRRSGNTIYF

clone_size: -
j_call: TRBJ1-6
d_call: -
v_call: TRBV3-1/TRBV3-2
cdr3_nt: TGTGCCAGCAGCCCCCGGGCAGGGGTTTATTCACCCCTCCACTTT
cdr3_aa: CASSPRAGVYSPLHF

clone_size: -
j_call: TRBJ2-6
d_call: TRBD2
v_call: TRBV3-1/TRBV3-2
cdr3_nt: TGTGCCAGCAGCCAGTCCGGGACTATGGGGGCCAACGTCCTGACTTTC
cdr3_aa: CASSQSGTMGANVLTF

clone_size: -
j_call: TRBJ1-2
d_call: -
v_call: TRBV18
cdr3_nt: TGTGCCAGCTCACCATCAGGGGTTAATGGCTACACCTTC
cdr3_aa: CASSPSGVNGYTF

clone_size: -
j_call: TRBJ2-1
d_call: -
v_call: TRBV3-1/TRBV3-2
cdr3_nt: TGTGCCAGCAGCCAAGATCGGGTCAATGAGCAGTTCTTC
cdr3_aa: CASSQDRVNEQFF

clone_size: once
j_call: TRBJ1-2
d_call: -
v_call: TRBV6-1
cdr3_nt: TGTGCCAGCAGTGAAGCGCTTCGATGGACTCTGAGGGACTATGGCTACACCTTC
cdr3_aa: CASSEALRWTLRDYGYTF

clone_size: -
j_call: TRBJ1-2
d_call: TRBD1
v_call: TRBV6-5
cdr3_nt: TGTGCCAGCAGACTGGGGGCTGGACAGGGGGCTGGCTACACCTTC
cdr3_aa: CASRLGAGQGAGYTF

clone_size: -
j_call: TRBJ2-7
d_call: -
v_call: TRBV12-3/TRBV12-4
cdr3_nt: TGTGCCAGCAGTTTGTCAGGGGGGTACGAGCAGTACTTC
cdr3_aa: CASSLSGGYEQYF

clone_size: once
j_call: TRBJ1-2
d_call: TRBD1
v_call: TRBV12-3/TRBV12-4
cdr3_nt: TGTGCCAGCTTGCCGGGACAGGGAGCTGGCTACACCTTC
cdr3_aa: CASLPGQGAGYTF

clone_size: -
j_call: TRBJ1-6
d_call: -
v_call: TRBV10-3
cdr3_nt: TGTGCCATCAGTGGGACGGGGACCGATAATTCACCCCTCCACTTT
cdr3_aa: CAISGTGTDNSPLHF

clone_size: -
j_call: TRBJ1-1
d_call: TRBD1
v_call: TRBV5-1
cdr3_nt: TGCGCCAGCAGCTTGGAGACAGGGGGCGTGACTGAAGCTTTCTTT
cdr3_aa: CASSLETGGVTEAFF

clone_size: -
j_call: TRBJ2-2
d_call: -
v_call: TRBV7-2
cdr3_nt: TGTGCCAGCACCCCAGGGGCGTATTCCGGGGAGCTGTTTTTT
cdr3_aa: CASTPGAYSGELFF

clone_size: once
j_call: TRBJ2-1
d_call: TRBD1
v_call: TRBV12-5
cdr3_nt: TGTGCTAGTGGTCTTTACAGGGGCCATGAGCAGTTCTTC
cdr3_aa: CASGLYRGHEQFF

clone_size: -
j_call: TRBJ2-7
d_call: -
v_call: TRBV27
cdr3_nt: TGTGCCAGCAGTGGGGTGGCAGGGCCCGAGCAGTACTTC
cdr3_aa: CASSGVAGPEQYF

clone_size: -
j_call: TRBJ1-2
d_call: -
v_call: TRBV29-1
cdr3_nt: TGCAGCGGGGGAGAAGGGGGAGGATATGGCTACACCTTC
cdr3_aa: CSGGEGGGYGYTF

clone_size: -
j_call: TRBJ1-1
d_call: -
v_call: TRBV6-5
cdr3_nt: TGTGCCAGCAGACCCATAAAGAACACTGAAGCTTTCTTT
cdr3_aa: CASRPIKNTEAFF